A single count supports the clone carrying this T cell receptor (beta chain). The data were obtained in a study of technical replicates of blood from several donors. Looked up from germline, CDR1 is SGHVS and CDR2 is FNYEAQ. The V end was cut by 5 bases, the J end by 7 bases, with 17 bases between. The CDR3 contains 15 residues. Clones were sequenced by immunoSEQ multiplex PCR, and TCRdb holds only the in-frame ones, with some missing. This table holds roughly 80,000 clones, around 91% found once. The J gene is TRBJ2-2, the V gene TRBV7-6; a possible D gene is TRBD1 (9 bases). Source material: T cells isolated from PBMCs. This receptor was taken from a human donor in good health. The CDR3 DNA reads TGTGCCAGCAGCCTCTTAGCGGGACAGGGCGGGGAGCTGTTTTTT. Translated, it gives CASSLLAGQGGELFF.